Below, 3 T cell receptor beta chains from the same sample are listed, as sequenced in a study of CD8 T cells in Susac syndrome (dated by TCRdb to the late 2010s). To prepare the library, the immunoSEQ multiplex PCR assay was applied. RNA was extracted using the RNeasy kit, and about 0.45 to 1 ug of the RNA was reverse transcribed with random hexamers. Clones were called with MiXCR by TCRdb after fastp trimmed the public reads at Q25, and only in-frame beta chains were retained. Merged by CDR3 protein, the rows form single entries marked with the most common genes and DNA. This sample comprises around 170,000 distinct CDR3 sequences, nearly 97% of them detected only once. The ten largest clones represent approximately 0.098% of the sample. The sample was CD4+ T cells from PBMCs. The receptors shown here come from a human donor with Susac syndrome.

The chain recombines TRBV12-5 with TRBJ1-2; 8 bases match TRBD1. The CDR3 sequence is 14 residues long. Germline CDR1 is LGHNT and CDR2 is FRNRAP. The V segment lost 1 base and the J segment 4 bases; nucleotides outside the gene matches: 2. This CDR3 reads CASGLADRVYGYTF. CDR3 DNA: TGTGCTAGTGGTTTGGCGGACAGGGTCTATGGCTACACCTTC.

V is TRBV29-1 and J is TRBJ2-5; perhaps D is TRBD1 or TRBD2 (6 bases each). Germline CDR1 and CDR2: SQVTM and ANQGSEA. The CDR3 consists of 12 residues. Between the trimmed V and J ends, which lost 4 bases and 5 bases, there was a span of 11 bases. The DNA for the CDR3 is TGCAGCGTTGGGGGGGCCGCGGAGACCCAGTACTTC. Translated, it gives CSVGGAAETQYF.

J is TRBJ2-1 and V is TRBV29-1; the D call may be TRBD1 or TRBD2 (5 bases each). There are 12 residues in the CDR3. Per germline, CDR1 SQVTM and CDR2 ANQGSEA. The CDR3 nucleotides are TGCAGTTCAGGGACCCTTTACAATGAGCAGTTCTTC. Protein product: CSSGTLYNEQFF.